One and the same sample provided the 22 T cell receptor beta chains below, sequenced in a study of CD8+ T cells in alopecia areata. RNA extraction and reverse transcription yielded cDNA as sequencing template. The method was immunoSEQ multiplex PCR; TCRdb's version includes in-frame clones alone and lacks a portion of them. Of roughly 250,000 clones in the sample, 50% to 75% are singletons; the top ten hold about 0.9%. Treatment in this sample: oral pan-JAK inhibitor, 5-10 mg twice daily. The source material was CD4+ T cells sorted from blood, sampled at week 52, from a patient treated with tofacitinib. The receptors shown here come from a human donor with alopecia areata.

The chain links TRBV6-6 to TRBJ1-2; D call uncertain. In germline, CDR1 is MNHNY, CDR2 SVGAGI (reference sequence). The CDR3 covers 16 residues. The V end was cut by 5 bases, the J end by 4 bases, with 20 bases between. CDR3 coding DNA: TGTGCCAGCAGTACCCAGGAAGATGGGAGGCTCTATGGCTACACCTTC. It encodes CASSTQEDGRLYGYTF.

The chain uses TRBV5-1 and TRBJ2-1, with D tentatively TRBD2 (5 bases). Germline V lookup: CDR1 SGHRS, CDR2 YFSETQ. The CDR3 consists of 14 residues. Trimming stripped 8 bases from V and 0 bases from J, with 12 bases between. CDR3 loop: CASKRGISYNEQFF. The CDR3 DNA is TGCGCCAGTAAGCGAGGGATCTCCTACAATGAGCAGTTCTTC.

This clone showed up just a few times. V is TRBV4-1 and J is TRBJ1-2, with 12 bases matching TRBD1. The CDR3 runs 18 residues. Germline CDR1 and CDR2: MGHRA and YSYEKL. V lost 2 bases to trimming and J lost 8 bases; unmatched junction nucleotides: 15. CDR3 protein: CASSQPGQGALRGIGYTF. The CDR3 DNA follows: TGCGCCAGCAGCCAACCGGGACAGGGGGCGCTTAGGGGTATCGGCTACACCTTC.

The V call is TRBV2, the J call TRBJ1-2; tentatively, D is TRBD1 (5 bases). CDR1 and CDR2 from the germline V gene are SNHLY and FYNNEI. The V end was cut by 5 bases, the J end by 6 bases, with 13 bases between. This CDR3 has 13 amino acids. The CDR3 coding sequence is TGTGCCAGCAGTATTCAGGGAAGTCATGGCTACACCTTC. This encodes CASSIQGSHGYTF.

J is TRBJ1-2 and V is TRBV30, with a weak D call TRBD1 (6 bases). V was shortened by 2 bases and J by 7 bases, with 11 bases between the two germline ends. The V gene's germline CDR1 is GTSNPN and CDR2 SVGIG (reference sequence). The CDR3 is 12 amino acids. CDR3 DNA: TGTGCCTGGAGTTCAGGGGCAATTGGCTACACCTTC. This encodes CAWSSGAIGYTF. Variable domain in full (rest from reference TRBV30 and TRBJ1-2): SQTIHQWPATLVQPVGSPLSLECTVEGTSNPNLYWYRQAAGRGLQLLFYSVGIGQISSEVPQNLSASRPQDRQFILSSKKLLLSDSGFYLCAWSSGAIGYTFGSGTRLTVV.

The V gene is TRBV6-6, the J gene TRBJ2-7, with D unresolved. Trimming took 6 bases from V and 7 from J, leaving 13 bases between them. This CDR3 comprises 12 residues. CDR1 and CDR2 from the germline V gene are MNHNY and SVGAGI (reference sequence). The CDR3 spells CASSRDTEEQYF. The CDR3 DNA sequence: TGTGCCAGCAGCCGCGATACGGAGGAGCAGTACTTC.

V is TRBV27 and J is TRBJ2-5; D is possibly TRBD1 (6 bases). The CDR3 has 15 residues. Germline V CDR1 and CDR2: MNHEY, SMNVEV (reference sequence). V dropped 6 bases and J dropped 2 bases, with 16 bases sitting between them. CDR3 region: CASSPPGQIQETQYF. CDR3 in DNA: TGTGCCAGCAGCCCCCCTGGACAGATTCAAGAGACCCAGTACTTC.

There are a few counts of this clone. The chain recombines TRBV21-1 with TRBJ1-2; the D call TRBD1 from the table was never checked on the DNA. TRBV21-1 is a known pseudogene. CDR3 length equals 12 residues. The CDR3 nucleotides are TGTGCCAGCAACGTGGACAGAGGCGGCTACACCTTC. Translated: CASNVDRGGYTF.

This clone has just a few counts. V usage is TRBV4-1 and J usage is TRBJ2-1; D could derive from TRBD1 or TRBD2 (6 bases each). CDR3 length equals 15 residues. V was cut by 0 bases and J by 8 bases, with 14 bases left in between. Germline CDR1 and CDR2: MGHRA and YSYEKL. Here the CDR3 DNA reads TGCGCCAGCAGCCAAGAAAGATCGGGGGCCGATGAGCAGTTCTTC. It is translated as CASSQERSGADEQFF.

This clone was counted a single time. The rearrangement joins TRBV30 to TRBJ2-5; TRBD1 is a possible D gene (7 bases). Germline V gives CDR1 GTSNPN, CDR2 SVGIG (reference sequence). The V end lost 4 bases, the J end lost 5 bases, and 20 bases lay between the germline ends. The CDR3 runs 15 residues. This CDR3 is CAWTKGQGGEETQYF. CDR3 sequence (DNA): TGTGCCTGGACCAAAGGGCAGGGGGGCGAGGAGACCCAGTACTTC.

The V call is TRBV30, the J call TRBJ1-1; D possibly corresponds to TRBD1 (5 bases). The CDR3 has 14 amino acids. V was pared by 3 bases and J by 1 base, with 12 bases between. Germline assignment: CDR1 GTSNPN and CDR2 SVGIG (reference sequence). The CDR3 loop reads CAWSHGGENTEAFF. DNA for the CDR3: TGTGCCTGGAGCCACGGGGGGGAGAACACTGAAGCTTTCTTT.

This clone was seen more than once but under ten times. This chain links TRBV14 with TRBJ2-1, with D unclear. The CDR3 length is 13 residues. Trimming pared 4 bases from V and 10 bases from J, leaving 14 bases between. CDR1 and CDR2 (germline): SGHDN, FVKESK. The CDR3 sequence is CASSPTRVGEQFF. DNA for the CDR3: TGTGCCAGCAGCCCCACAAGAGTGGGAGAGCAGTTCTTC.

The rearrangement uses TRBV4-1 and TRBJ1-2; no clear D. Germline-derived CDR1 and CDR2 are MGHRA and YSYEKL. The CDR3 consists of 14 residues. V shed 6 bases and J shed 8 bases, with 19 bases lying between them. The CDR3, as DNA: TGCGCCAGCAGTTACGGGAGGGTTATGAGCGGCTACACCTTC. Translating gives CASSYGRVMSGYTF.

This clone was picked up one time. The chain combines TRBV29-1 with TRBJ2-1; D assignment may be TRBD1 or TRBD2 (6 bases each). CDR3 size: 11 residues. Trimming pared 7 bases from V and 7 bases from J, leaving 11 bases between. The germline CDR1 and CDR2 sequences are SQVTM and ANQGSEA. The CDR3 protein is CSGGARNEQFF. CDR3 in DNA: TGCAGCGGGGGGGCAAGGAATGAGCAGTTCTTC.

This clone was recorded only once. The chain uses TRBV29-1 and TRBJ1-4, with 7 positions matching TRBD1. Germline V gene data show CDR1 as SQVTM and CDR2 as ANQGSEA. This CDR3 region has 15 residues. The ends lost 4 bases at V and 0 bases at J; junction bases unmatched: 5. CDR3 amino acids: CSVALTGATNEKLFF. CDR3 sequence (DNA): TGCAGCGTTGCCCTAACAGGGGCAACTAATGAAAAACTGTTTTTT. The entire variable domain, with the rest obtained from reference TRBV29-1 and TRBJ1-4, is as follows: SAVISQKPSRDICQRGTSLTIQCQVDSQVTMMFWYRQQPGQSLTLIATANQGSEATYESGFVIDKFPISRPNLTFSTLTVSNMSPEDSSIYLCSVALTGATNEKLFFGSGTQLSVL.

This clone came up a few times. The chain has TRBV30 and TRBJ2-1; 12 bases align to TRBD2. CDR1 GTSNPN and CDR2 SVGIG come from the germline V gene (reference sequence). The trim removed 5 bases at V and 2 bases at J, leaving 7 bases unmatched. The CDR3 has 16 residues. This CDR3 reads CAWPSGLAGTYNEQFF. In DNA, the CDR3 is TGTGCCTGGCCCTCCGGACTAGCGGGGACCTACAATGAGCAGTTCTTC.

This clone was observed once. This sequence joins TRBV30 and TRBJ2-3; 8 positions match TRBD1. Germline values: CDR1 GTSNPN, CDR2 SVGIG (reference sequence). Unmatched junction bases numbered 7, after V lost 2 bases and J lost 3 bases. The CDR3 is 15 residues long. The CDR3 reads CAWSYTGGWTDTQYF. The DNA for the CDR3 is TGTGCCTGGAGTTATACAGGGGGGTGGACAGATACGCAGTATTTT.

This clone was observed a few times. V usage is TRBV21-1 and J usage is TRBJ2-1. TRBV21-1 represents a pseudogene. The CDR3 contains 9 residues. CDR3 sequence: CASASEQFF. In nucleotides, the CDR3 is TGTGCCAGCGCCAGCGAGCAGTTCTTC.

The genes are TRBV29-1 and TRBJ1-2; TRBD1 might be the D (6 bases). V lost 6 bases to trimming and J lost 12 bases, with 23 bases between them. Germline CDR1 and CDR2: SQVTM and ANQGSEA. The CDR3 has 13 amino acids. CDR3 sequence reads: CSVGTLLESVHTF. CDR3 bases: TGCAGCGTCGGGACACTTCTTGAGTCCGTCCACACCTTC. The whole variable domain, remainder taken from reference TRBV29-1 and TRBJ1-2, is SAVISQKPSRDICQRGTSLTIQCQVDSQVTMMFWYRQQPGQSLTLIATANQGSEATYESGFVIDKFPISRPNLTFSTLTVSNMSPEDSSIYLCSVGTLLESVHTFGSGTRLTVV.

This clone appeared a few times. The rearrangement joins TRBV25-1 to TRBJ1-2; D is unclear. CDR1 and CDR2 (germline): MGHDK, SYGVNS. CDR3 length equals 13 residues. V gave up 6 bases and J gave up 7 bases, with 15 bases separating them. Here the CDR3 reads CASREGGRFGYTF. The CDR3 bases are TGTGCCAGCAGGGAGGGCGGACGGTTTGGCTACACCTTC.

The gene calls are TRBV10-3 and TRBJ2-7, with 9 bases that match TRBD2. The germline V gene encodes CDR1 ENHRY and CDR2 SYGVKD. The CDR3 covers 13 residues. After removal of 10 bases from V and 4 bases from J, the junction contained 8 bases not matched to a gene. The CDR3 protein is CATRAGGLYEQYF. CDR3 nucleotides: TGTGCCACTCGAGCGGGGGGTTTATACGAGCAGTACTTC.

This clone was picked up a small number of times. CDR3 DNA: TGTGCCAGCAGCTTAGTGGCGGGACGCTCCTACAATGAGCAGTTCTTC. Amino acid sequence: CASSLVAGRSYNEQFF. The V gene is TRBV7-3, the J gene TRBJ2-1, with D tentatively TRBD2 (6 bases). CDR3 length: 16 residues. Deletions cut 2 bases from V and 0 bases from J, with 11 bases between. CDR1 is SGHTA, CDR2 FQGTGA, per germline.